This T cell receptor (beta chain) is drawn from a study of identical twins. The CDR3 is 16 amino acids. Germline assignment: CDR1 SGHTA and CDR2 FQGTGA. Germline trimming cut 2 bases from V and 2 bases from J; bases unmatched to any gene: 7. One entry per CDR3 protein results from TCRdb running MiXCR on the 5' RACE reads. Of hundreds of thousands of distinct CDR3 sequences listed, around an eighth are singletons. The data also belong to a second study, concerning yellow fever vaccine responses in identical twins.

V usage is TRBV7-3 and J usage is TRBJ2-7; 9 bases are shared with TRBD2. The sequence was obtained from a woman between 18 and 30 years old in good health. Input material: CD8+ T cells sorted from blood. The CDR3 DNA follows: TGTGCCAGCAGCTTAGCTAGGACTAGCGTGACCTACGAGCAGTACTTC. This gives the protein CASSLARTSVTYEQYF.